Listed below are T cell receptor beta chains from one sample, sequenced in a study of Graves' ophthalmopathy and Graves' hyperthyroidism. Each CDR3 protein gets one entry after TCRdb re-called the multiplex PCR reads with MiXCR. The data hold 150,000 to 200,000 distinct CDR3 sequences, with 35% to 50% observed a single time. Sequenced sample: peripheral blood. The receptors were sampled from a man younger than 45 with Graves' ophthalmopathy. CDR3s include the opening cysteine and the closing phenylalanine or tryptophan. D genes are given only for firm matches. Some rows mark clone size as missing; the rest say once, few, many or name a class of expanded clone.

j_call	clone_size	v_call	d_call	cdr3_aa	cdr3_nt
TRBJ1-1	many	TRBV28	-	CASVNREAFF	TGTGCCAGCGTAAACAGGGAAGCTTTCTTT
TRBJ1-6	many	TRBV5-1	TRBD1	CASSPTGQGVSPLHF	TGCGCCAGCAGCCCGACGGGACAGGGTGTATCACCCCTCCACTTT
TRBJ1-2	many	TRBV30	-	CAWGTKGGGYTF	TGTGCCTGGGGGACGAAGGGCGGCGGCTACACCTTC
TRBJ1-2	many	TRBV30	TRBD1	CAWSAGTGSGGYTF	TGTGCCTGGAGTGCCGGGACAGGGTCGGGCGGCTACACCTTC
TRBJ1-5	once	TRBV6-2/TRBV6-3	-	CASSYRQDNRRYSNQPQHF	TGTGCCAGCAGTTACCGCCAGGACAATCGCAGGTATAGCAATCAGCCCCAGCATTTT
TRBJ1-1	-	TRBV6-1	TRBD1	CAGTGVSTEAFF	TGTGCCGGCACAGGGGTTAGCACTGAAGCTTTCTTT
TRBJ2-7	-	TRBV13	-	CASKCGQLNCEQYF	TGTGCCAGCAAGTGTGGACAGCTTAACTGCGAGCAGTACTTC
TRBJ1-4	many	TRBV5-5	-	CASTAGVFNEKLFF	TGTGCCAGCACCGCTGGGGTGTTTAATGAAAAACTGTTTTTT
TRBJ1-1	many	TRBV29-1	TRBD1	CSADRGGTEAFF	TGCAGCGCCGACAGGGGAGGAACTGAAGCTTTCTTT
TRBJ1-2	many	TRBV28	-	CASSPGFGYTF	TGTGCCAGCAGTCCAGGGTTTGGCTACACCTTC
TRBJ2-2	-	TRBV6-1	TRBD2	CASSPRLAGAGELFF	TGTGCCAGCAGTCCCCGACTAGCGGGAGCCGGGGAGCTGTTTTTT
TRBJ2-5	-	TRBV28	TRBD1	CASRSTGSAETQYF	TGTGCCAGCAGATCGACAGGGTCGGCAGAGACCCAGTACTTC
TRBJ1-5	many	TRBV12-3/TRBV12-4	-	CASLWGGFDNQPQHF	TGTGCCAGCCTTTGGGGCGGTTTTGACAATCAGCCCCAGCATTTT
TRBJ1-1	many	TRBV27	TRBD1	CASSSRPGQGFFEAFF	TGTGCCAGCAGTTCCCGCCCAGGACAGGGGTTTTTTGAAGCTTTCTTT
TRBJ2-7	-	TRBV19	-	CASRDTWSSYEQYF	TGTGCCAGTAGGGACACCTGGAGCTCCTACGAGCAGTACTTC
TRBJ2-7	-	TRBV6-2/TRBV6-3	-	CASSYARAGYEQYF	TGTGCCAGCAGTTACGCCAGGGCCGGCTACGAGCAGTACTTC
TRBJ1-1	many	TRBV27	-	CASSVDGMNTEAFF	TGTGCCAGCAGTGTCGACGGAATGAACACTGAAGCTTTCTTT
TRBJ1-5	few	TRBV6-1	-	CASTVGPGPQHF	TGTGCCAGCACCGTCGGGCCTGGGCCCCAGCATTTT
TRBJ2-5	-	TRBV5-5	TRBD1	CASSSTGVWTQYF	TGTGCCAGCAGCTCAACAGGGGTTTGGACCCAGTACTTC
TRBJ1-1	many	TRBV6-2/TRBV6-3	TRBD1	CASSTGQVLMNTEAFF	TGTGCCAGCAGCACCGGACAGGTTCTGATGAACACTGAGGCTTTCTTT
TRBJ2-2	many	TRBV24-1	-	CATSRGTGELFF	TGTGCCACCAGTCGGGGGACCGGGGAGCTGTTTTTT
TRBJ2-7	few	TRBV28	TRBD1	CASRGQGPPYEQYF	TGTGCCAGCAGGGGACAGGGGCCCCCCTACGAGCAGTACTTC
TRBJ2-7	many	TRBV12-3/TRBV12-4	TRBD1	CASSHPLDRGEQYF	TGTGCCAGCAGCCATCCCTTGGACAGGGGCGAGCAGTACTTC
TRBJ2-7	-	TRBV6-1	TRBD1	CASSGGQNLNEQYF	TGTGCCAGCAGTGGGGGACAGAACCTTAACGAGCAGTACTTC
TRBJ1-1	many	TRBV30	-	CAWSRDPGGTEAFF	TGTGCCTGGAGTCGTGACCCCGGGGGCACTGAAGCTTTCTTT
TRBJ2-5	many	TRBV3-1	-	CASSQVPGGTQYF	TGTGCCAGCAGCCAAGTACCCGGAGGGACCCAGTACTTC
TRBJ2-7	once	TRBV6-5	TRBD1	CASSYDREGYEQYF	TGTGCCAGCAGTTACGACAGGGAAGGATACGAGCAGTACTTC
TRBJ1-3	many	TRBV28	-	CASSARTAGNTIYF	TGTGCCAGCAGCGCCAGGACAGCCGGAAACACCATATATTTT
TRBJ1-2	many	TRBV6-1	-	CASSEQDYGYTF	TGTGCCAGCAGTGAACAGGACTATGGCTACACCTTC